Listed below are T cell receptor beta chains from one sample, sequenced in a study of blood T cells in healthy people across ages. TCRdb re-called the 5' RACE reads through MiXCR, storing one row per CDR3 protein. The table has more than 450,000 distinct CDR3 sequences, roughly a quarter seen once. These data were likewise used in another study, on T cells of mothers and their children.

Sequenced material: blood. These receptors all stem from a boy aged 2 to 9 in good health. Both conserved end residues are part of each CDR3. A D gene is named only where the DNA matches it firmly. Rows may omit the clone size; those that give it use once, few, many or a size class.

j_call clone_size d_call v_call cdr3_length cdr3_nt cdr3_aa
TRBJ1-1 - - TRBV4-1 15 TGCGCCAGCAGCCAAGAGGGAGGGTCGGGCCCCGAAGCTTTCTTT CASSQEGGSGPEAFF
TRBJ2-5 - TRBD2 TRBV7-2 14 TGTGCCAGCAGCCCGACTAGCCGGAGGGGAAAGCAGTACTTC CASSPTSRRGKQYF
TRBJ1-2 - - TRBV6-5 16 TGTGCCAGCAGTCCGACAGCCGATTCGCCCTACTATGGCTACACCTTC CASSPTADSPYYGYTF
TRBJ1-1 - - TRBV3-1 13 TGTGCCAGCAGTCCCAGGGTTCGGTCTGAAGCTTTCTTT CASSPRVRSEAFF
TRBJ2-3 - TRBD2 TRBV11-2 15 TGTGCCAGCAGCACCCGGACTAGCGAAGCAGATACGCAGTATTTT CASSTRTSEADTQYF
TRBJ2-5 few TRBD1 TRBV9 14 TGTGCCAGCAGCGTCCTCACAGGGGGAGAGACCCAGTACTTC CASSVLTGGETQYF
TRBJ1-1 - - TRBV7-9 13 TGTGCCAGCACCTGGGGGGAGGGGACTGAAGCTTTCTTT CASTWGEGTEAFF
TRBJ2-1 - - TRBV24-1 13 TGTGCCACCAGTGATTCTTATGGGAGTGAGCAGTTCTTC CATSDSYGSEQFF
TRBJ1-1 - - TRBV14 13 TGTGCCAGCAGCCAAGAAGCAAACACTGAAGCTTTCTTT CASSQEANTEAFF
TRBJ2-7 few TRBD2 TRBV20-1 14 TGCAGTGCGGGAGTGGATAGCGGGGCCTACGAGCAGTACTTC CSAGVDSGAYEQYF
TRBJ2-1 - TRBD2 TRBV12-3/TRBV12-4 15 TGTGCCAGCAGTTATGGCGGGAGGGCTTACAATGAGCAGTTCTTC CASSYGGRAYNEQFF
TRBJ1-2 - - TRBV2 13 TGTGCCAGCAGTGCCCGCCCGCCCTATGGCTACACCTTC CASSARPPYGYTF
TRBJ2-4 few - TRBV29-1 11 TGCAGCGTTGCGGCCAAAAACATTCAGTACTTC CSVAAKNIQYF
TRBJ2-3 few TRBD1 TRBV13 14 TGTGCCAGCAGCTTTTACAGGGGCATAGATACGCAGTATTTT CASSFYRGIDTQYF
TRBJ1-1 few - TRBV2 11 TGTGCCAGCCTGGGGGACACTGAAGCTTTCTTT CASLGDTEAFF
TRBJ2-1 - TRBD2 TRBV5-5 16 TGTGCCAGCAGCCCTGGCCTCGGCGGGAGGGGTGATGAGCAGTTCTTC CASSPGLGGRGDEQFF
TRBJ2-5 - TRBD2 TRBV5-1 15 TGCGCCAGCAGCCAACCGGGACTAGAAGGAGAGACCCAGTACTTC CASSQPGLEGETQYF
TRBJ1-5 few TRBD1 TRBV7-9 15 TGTGCCAGCAGCTCGGACAGGGGGCTGAGTCAGCCCCAGCATTTT CASSSDRGLSQPQHF
TRBJ2-3 - - TRBV6-2/TRBV6-3 14 TGTGCCAGCAGTTACGAGGGAAGCACAGATACGCAGTATTTT CASSYEGSTDTQYF
TRBJ2-7 - - TRBV9 14 TGTGCCAGCAGCGCGGGACTTTTCTCCTACGAGCAGTACTTC CASSAGLFSYEQYF
TRBJ2-1 - TRBD2 TRBV10-3 14 TGTGCCATCGACGCTAGCGGCGGCTACAATGAGCAGTTCTTC CAIDASGGYNEQFF
TRBJ1-2 - - TRBV5-5 14 TGTGCCAGCAGCGACGTGCACAGTGTGTATGGCTACACCTTC CASSDVHSVYGYTF
TRBJ2-7 few TRBD1 TRBV7-9 14 TGTGCCAGCAGCTCCGGACAGGGGATCGGCGAGCAGTACTTC CASSSGQGIGEQYF
TRBJ2-6 few - TRBV3-1 16 TGTGCCAGCAGCCAAGTCGCAGGCTCTGGGGCCAACGTCCTGACTTTC CASSQVAGSGANVLTF
TRBJ2-1 few - TRBV15 11 TGTGCCACCGCCAGGGACACCGAGCAGTTCTTC CATARDTEQFF
TRBJ1-5 few - TRBV12-3/TRBV12-4 15 TGTGCCAGCAGTTTAGGGCGGAATAGCAATCAGCCCCAGCATTTT CASSLGRNSNQPQHF
TRBJ1-2 - - TRBV20-1 16 TGCAGTGCTAGGGACCCGAGCGGGGGGCCTCTAAATGGCTACACCTTC CSARDPSGGPLNGYTF
TRBJ2-1 few - TRBV29-1 12 TGCAGCGTTGAGGAGAATTCCAATGAGCAGTTCTTC CSVEENSNEQFF
TRBJ1-2 many TRBD1 TRBV7-8 13 TGTGCCAGCAGCTCCGGACAGGGTCGGGGCTACACCTTC CASSSGQGRGYTF
TRBJ1-6 many TRBD1 TRBV13 17 TGTGCCAGCAGCTCCCTACTACGACAGGGGGCTGATTCACCCCTCCACTTT CASSSLLRQGADSPLHF
TRBJ1-1 - TRBD1 TRBV11-2 15 TGTGCCAGCACCCCGACAGGGCGCCTTAGCACTGAAGCTTTCTTT CASTPTGRLSTEAFF